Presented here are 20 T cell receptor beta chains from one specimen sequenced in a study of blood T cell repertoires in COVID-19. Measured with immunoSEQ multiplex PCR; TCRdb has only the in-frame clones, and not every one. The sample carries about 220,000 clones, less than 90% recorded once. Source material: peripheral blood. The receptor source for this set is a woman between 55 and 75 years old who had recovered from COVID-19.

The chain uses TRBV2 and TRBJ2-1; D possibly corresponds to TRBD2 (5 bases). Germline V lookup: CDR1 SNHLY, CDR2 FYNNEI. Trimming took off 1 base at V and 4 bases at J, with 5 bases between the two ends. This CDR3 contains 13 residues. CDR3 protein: CASSEGEYNEQFF. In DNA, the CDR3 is TGTGCCAGCAGTGAAGGGGAGTACAATGAGCAGTTCTTC.

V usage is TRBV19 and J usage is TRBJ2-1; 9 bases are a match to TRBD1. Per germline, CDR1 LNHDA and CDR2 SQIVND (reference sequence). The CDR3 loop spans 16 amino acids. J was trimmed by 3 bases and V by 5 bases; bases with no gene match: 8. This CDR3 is CASSPGDRVFYNEQFF. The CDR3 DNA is TGTGCCAGTAGTCCGGGGGACAGGGTGTTCTACAATGAGCAGTTCTTC.

Written as DNA, the CDR3 is TGTGCCAGCAGCAAACTATCGACGACTGAAGCTTTCTTT. Its protein product is CASSKLSTTEAFF. The chain uses TRBV11-1 and TRBJ1-1; D unclear. The length of the CDR3 is 13 residues. V lost 5 bases and J 5 bases, leaving 12 bases between the germline ends. Looked up from germline, CDR1 is SGHAT and CDR2 is FQDESV (reference sequence).

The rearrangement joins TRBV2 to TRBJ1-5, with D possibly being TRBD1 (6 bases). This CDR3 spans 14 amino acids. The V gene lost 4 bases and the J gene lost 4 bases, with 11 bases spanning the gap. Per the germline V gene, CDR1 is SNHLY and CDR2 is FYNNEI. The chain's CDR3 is CASSARTENQPQHF. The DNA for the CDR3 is TGTGCCAGCAGTGCTAGGACAGAAAATCAGCCCCAGCATTTT. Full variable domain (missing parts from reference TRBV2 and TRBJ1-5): EPEVTQTPSHQVTQMGQEVILRCVPISNHLYFYWYRQILGQKVEFLVSFYNNEISEKSEIFDDQFSVERPDGSNFTLKIRSTKLEDSAMYFCASSARTENQPQHFGDGTRLSIL.

The CDR3 here is CASSSPIDRAGYTF. In DNA, the CDR3 is TGTGCCAGCAGTTCACCCATAGACAGGGCTGGCTACACCTTC. This chain links TRBV6-6 with TRBJ1-2, with TRBD1 matching 7 bases. This CDR3 spans 14 amino acids. J was trimmed by 7 bases and V by 4 bases; bases with no gene match: 9. CDR1 is MNHNY and CDR2 is SVGAGI in the germline V gene (reference sequence).

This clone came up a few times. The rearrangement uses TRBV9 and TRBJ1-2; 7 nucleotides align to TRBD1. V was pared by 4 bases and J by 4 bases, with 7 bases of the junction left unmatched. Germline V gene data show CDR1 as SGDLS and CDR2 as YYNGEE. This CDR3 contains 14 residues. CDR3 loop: CASSPGQMIYGYTF. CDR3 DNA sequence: TGTGCCAGCAGCCCGGGACAGATGATCTATGGCTACACCTTC.

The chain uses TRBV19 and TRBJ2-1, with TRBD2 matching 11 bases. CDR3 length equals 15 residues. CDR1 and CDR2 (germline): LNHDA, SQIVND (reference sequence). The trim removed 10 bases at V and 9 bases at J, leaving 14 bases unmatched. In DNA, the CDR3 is TGTGCCACCCAAGCGGTAGCGGGGGGGCGGGGTGAGCAGTTCTTC. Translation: CATQAVAGGRGEQFF.

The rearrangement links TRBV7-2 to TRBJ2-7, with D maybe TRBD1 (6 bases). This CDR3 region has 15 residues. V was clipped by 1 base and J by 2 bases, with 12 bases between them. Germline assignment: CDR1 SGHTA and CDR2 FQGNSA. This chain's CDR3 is CASSLGGTGTYEQYF. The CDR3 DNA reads TGTGCCAGCAGCTTAGGGGGAACAGGGACCTACGAGCAGTACTTC.

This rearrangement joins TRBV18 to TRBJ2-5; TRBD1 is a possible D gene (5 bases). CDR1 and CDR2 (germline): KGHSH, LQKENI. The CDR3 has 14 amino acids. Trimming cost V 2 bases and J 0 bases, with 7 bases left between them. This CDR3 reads CASSPRTNQETQYF. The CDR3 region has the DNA TGTGCCAGCTCACCAAGGACAAACCAAGAGACCCAGTACTTC.

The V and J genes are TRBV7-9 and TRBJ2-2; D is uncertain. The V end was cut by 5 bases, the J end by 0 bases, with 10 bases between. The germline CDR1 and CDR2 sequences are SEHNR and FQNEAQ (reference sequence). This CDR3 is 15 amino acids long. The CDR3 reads CASSRIPTNTGELFF. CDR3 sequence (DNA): TGTGCCAGCAGCCGAATTCCTACGAACACCGGGGAGCTGTTTTTT.

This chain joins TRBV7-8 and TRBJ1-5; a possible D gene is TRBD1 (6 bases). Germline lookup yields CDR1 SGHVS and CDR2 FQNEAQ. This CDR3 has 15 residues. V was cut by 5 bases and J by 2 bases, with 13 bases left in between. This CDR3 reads CASSPQGRGNQPQHF. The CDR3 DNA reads TGTGCCAGCAGCCCACAGGGTAGGGGCAATCAGCCCCAGCATTTT. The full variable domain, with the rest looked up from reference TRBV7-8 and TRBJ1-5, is GAGVSQSPRYKVAKRGQDVALRCDPISGHVSLFWYQQALGQGPEFLTYFQNEAQLDKSGLPSDRFFAERPEGSVSTLKIQRTQQEDSAVYLCASSPQGRGNQPQHFGDGTRLSIL.

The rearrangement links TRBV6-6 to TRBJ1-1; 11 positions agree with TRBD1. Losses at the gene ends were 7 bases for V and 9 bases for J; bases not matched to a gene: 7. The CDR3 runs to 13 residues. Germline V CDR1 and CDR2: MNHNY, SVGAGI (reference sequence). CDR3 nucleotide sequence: TGTGCCAGCAATTCCGGGACAGGGGGGAAAGCTTTCTTT. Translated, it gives CASNSGTGGKAFF.

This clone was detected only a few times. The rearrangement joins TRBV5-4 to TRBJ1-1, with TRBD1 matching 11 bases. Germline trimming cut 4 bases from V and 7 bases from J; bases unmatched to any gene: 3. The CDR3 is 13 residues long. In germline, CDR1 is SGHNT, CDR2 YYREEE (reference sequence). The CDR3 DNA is TGTGCCAGCAGCACGGGACAGGGGGGTGAAGCTTTCTTT. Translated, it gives CASSTGQGGEAFF.

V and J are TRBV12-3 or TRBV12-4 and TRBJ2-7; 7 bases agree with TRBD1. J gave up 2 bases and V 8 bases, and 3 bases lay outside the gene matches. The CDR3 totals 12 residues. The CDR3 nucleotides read TGTGCCAGCGGGGGACAGACCTACGAGCAGTACTTC. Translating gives CASGGQTYEQYF.

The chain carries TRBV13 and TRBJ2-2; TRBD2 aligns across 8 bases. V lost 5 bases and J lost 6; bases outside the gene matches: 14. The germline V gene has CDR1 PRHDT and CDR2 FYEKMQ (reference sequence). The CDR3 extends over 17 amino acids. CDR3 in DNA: TGTGCCAGCAGCGCCGGAGTCCCGGGGGGGCGGGCCGGGGAGCTGTTTTTT. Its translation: CASSAGVPGGRAGELFF. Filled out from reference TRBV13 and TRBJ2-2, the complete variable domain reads AAGVIQSPRHLIKEKRETATLKCYPIPRHDTVYWYQQGPGQDPQFLISFYEKMQSDKGSIPDRFSAQQFSDYHSELNMSSLELGDSALYFCASSAGVPGGRAGELFFGEGSRLTVL.

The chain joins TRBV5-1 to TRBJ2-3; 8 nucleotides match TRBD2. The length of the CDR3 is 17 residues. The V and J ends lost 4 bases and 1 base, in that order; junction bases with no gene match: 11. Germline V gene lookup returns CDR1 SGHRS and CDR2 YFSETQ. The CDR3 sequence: CASSAATSGGGTDTQYF. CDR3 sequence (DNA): TGCGCCAGCAGCGCTGCCACGAGCGGGGGCGGCACAGATACGCAGTATTTT.

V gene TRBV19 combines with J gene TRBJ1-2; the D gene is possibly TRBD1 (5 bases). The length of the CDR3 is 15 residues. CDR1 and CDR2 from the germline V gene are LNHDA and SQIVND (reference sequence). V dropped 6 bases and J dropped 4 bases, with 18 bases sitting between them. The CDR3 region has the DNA TGTGCCAGTAGGATGCTGGCAGGGACTTCCTATGGCTACACCTTC. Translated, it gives CASRMLAGTSYGYTF.

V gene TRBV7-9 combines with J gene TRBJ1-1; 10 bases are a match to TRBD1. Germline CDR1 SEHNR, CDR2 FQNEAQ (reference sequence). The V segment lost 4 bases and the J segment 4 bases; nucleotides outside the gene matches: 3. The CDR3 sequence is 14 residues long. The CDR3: CASSSGTGVTEAFF. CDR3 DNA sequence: TGTGCCAGCAGCTCCGGGACAGGGGTCACTGAAGCTTTCTTT.

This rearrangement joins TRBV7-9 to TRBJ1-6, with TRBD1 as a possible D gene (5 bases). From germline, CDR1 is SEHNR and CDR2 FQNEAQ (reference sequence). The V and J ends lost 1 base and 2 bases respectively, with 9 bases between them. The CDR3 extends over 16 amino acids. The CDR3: CASSLGGGAYNSPLHF. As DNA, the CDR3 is TGTGCCAGCAGCTTAGGAGGAGGGGCCTATAATTCACCCCTCCACTTT.

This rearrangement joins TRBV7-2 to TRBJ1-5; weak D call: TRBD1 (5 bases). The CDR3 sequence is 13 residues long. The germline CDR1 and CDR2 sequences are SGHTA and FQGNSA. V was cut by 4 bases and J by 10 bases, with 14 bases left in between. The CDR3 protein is CASSWDTQAPQHF. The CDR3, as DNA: TGTGCCAGCAGCTGGGATACACAGGCTCCCCAGCATTTT.